The source of this T cell receptor (beta chain) is a study of blood T cells in healthy people across ages. Whole-study findings and limits: The recorded TCR beta diversity per million T cells decreased in a roughly linear manner with age.

This clonotype was detected once. Antigen: not known. The authors ran a second PCR of roughly 6 to 11 cycles using a sample-barcoded 5' primer and a J-beta primer mix. Using its own MiXCR run on the 5' RACE reads, TCRdb lists one record per CDR3 protein. In the table there are over 600,000 distinct CDR3 sequences, about 56% of which are singletons. The specimen sequenced was blood. The TCR originated in a man aged 40-55 years in good health.

The CDR3, as DNA: TGTGCCAGCAGCCTCACCACCGGGACTAGAAACGAGCAGTACTTC. Residues: CASSLTTGTRNEQYF. The V and J genes are TRBV5-6 and TRBJ2-4; TRBD2 agrees at 8 bases. The J call is in doubt because the DNA end fits TRBJ2-7 better. The CDR3 has 15 residues. The germline V gene has CDR1 SGHDT and CDR2 YYEEEE.